These T cell receptor beta chains were read from a single sample in a study of CD8 T cells in ankylosing spondylitis. Via MiXCR, TCRdb re-called the 5' RACE reads, giving one row per CDR3 protein. The sample lists fewer than 500,000 distinct CDR3 sequences; around 22% were seen once. Specimen: blood, either unsorted or a sorted T cell fraction (not recorded which). These receptors originate from a male donor with ankylosing spondylitis. CDR3s include the opening cysteine and the closing phenylalanine or tryptophan. The order of the fields is J gene, clone size, D gene, V gene, CDR3 DNA, CDR3 protein. The D gene is left open where the match is weak. Clone size is shown for a subset of rows, as once, few, many or a class of expanded clone.

TRBJ1-2 few - TRBV9 TGTGCCAGCAGCGTAGGTGGGGGCGGGAATGGCTACACCTTC CASSVGGGGNGYTF
TRBJ2-5 few TRBD1 TRBV7-9 TGTGCCAGCAGCTCTCCGGGACAGGGGGCCCAAGAGACCCAGTACTTC CASSSPGQGAQETQYF
TRBJ2-1 many - TRBV9 TGTGCCAGCAGCTCAGAGGACTCAAACTACAATGAGCAGTTCTTC CASSSEDSNYNEQFF
TRBJ2-3 - - TRBV28 TGTGCCAGCAGTAAACTAGGTCTGACAGATACGCAGTATTTT CASSKLGLTDTQYF
TRBJ2-2 many - TRBV29-1 TGCAGCGTTGTTCGTGGGAGGGGGGACACCGGGGAGCTGTTTTTT CSVVRGRGDTGELFF
TRBJ2-2 - - TRBV29-1 TGCACCGCGGAGGGGTGGGGCGGGGAGCTGTTTTTT CTAEGWGGELFF
TRBJ2-1 many TRBD2 TRBV29-1 TGCAGCGTTGAAGGACTAGCGGGAGGGCCTAAGTTCTTC CSVEGLAGGPKFF
TRBJ1-5 few - TRBV12-3/TRBV12-4 TGTGCCAGCAGTGCTTCTCAGGGTCTGAAGCCCCAGCATTTT CASSASQGLKPQHF
TRBJ2-1 few - TRBV12-3/TRBV12-4 TGTGCCAGCAGTTTAGCCTTTAGTTTCTACAATGAGCAGTTCTTC CASSLAFSFYNEQFF
TRBJ1-1 many - TRBV12-3/TRBV12-4 TGTGCCACCAACAGGGTCACTGAAGCTTTCTTT CATNRVTEAFF
TRBJ2-7 - TRBD1 TRBV28 TGTGCCAGCAGTTCCCCGGGACAGGGGATCTACGAGCAGTACTTC CASSSPGQGIYEQYF
TRBJ1-1 - - TRBV5-1 TGCGCCAGCAGCAAAAACAGGGACACTGAAGCTTTCTTT CASSKNRDTEAFF
TRBJ2-5 - - TRBV29-1 TGCAGCTCCGGCAGGGAGGAGACCCAGTACTTC CSSGREETQYF
TRBJ1-4 - - TRBV7-9 TGTGCCAGCAGCTTGCCCCGGGCAACTAATGAAAAACTGTTTTTT CASSLPRATNEKLFF
TRBJ1-2 - TRBD1 TRBV29-1 TGCAGCGTAGAGGGGACAGGGGGAGGCTACACCTTC CSVEGTGGGYTF
TRBJ2-7 few - TRBV20-1 TGCAGTGCTAGGAAATTGGAAGGACCCTACGAGCAGTACTTC CSARKLEGPYEQYF
TRBJ1-5 - - TRBV12-3/TRBV12-4 TGTGCCAGCAGTCGACTCAGGGGCAGGCAGCCCCAGCATTTT CASSRLRGRQPQHF
TRBJ2-7 - - TRBV20-1 TGCAGTGCAACTCGCGGGGACATTTACGAGCAGTACTTC CSATRGDIYEQYF
TRBJ2-5 many - TRBV6-2/TRBV6-3 TGTGCCAGCAGTTACGCCAGGGTCCAAGAGACCCAGTACTTC CASSYARVQETQYF
TRBJ1-2 - TRBD1 TRBV20-1 TGCAGTGCTAGAGACTTCGGGACAGGGGATATGACTGGCTACACCTTC CSARDFGTGDMTGYTF
TRBJ2-7 few TRBD1 TRBV7-2 TGTGCCAGCAGCTCCCACAGGGGCCACGAGCAGTACTTC CASSSHRGHEQYF
TRBJ2-7 - - TRBV28 TGTGCCAGCAGACTCAGGGGCCCCTACGAGCAGTACTTC CASRLRGPYEQYF
TRBJ2-1 few - TRBV2 TGTGCCAGCAGTGACGACAAATTGGGATTCTTC CASSDDKLGFF
TRBJ1-5 once - TRBV4-3 TGCGCCAGCAGCCCGCTTCCTTATAGCAATCAGCCCCAGCATTTT CASSPLPYSNQPQHF
TRBJ2-1 many - TRBV25-1 TGTGCCAGCAGTGGGTTAGCGGCCTACAATGAGCAGTTCTTC CASSGLAAYNEQFF
TRBJ1-2 few - TRBV20-1 TGCAGTGCTAGAAACACAGGGATGGGTAACTATGGCTACACCTTC CSARNTGMGNYGYTF
TRBJ2-1 many - TRBV20-1 TGCAGTGCTCATTACAATGAGCAGTTCTTC CSAHYNEQFF
TRBJ2-6 few - TRBV4-3 TGCGCCAGCAGCCAAGATCTACGACGCTCTGGGGCCAACGTCCTGACTTTC CASSQDLRRSGANVLTF
TRBJ1-3 few - TRBV18 TGTGCCAGCTCACCACCGTATCTGCCTGGAAACACCATATATTTT CASSPPYLPGNTIYF
TRBJ2-7 - - TRBV9 TGTGCCAGCAGCGCAACGAGCCTAGCGTACGAGCAGTACTTC CASSATSLAYEQYF
TRBJ2-1 few TRBD2 TRBV29-1 TGCAGCGCACAGACTAGCGGTTACAATGAGCAGTTCTTC CSAQTSGYNEQFF
TRBJ1-2 - - TRBV9 TGTGCCAGCAGCGTAGGGCCCCTCGGGACGGGATATGGCTACACCTTC CASSVGPLGTGYGYTF
TRBJ2-7 few - TRBV5-6 TGTGCCAGCAGCGTGGACACGACCTACGAGCAGTACTTC CASSVDTTYEQYF
TRBJ2-7 few TRBD1 TRBV10-3 TGTGCCATCTGGGACAGGGAGAATGTCTACGAGCAGTACTTC CAIWDRENVYEQYF
TRBJ2-2 - TRBD2 TRBV5-1 TGCGCCAGCAGCTCCCGCGGAGCGGGAGGTCGGGGCACCGGGGAGCTGTTTTTT CASSSRGAGGRGTGELFF
TRBJ2-7 - TRBD2 TRBV4-2 TGTGCCAGCAGCCACGAACCGGGACTAGCGGGAGACGCCTACGAGCAGTACTTC CASSHEPGLAGDAYEQYF
TRBJ2-3 - - TRBV5-5 TGTGCCAGCAGCGAGGTGGGAAGCACAGATACGCAGTATTTT CASSEVGSTDTQYF
TRBJ2-7 - TRBD2 TRBV20-1 TGCAGTGCTAGGGTCAGCGCGGGAGGAAACTACGAGCAGTACTTC CSARVSAGGNYEQYF
TRBJ2-2 - - TRBV5-1 TGCGCCAGCAGCTTGGTACCGACTCCCGGGGAGCTGTTTTTT CASSLVPTPGELFF
TRBJ2-2 few TRBD2 TRBV5-1 TGCGCCAGCAGCTTCCCCACTAGCGGGAGCGCCGGGGAGCTGTTTTTT CASSFPTSGSAGELFF